This T cell receptor (beta chain) was documented in a study of STAT5B mutations in CD4+ large granular lymphocyte leukemia. Trimming cost V 2 bases and J 6 bases, with 11 bases left between them. The CDR3 has 13 amino acids. In germline, CDR1 is SGHDN, CDR2 FVKESK. Assay: immunoSEQ multiplex PCR; the TCRdb copy retains only in-frame clones and omits some. The table includes approximately 30,000 clones, around 90% detected once. Sequencing was carried out using CD4+ T cells from blood buffy coats. The sequence was obtained from a human donor in good health. J is TRBJ2-7 and V is TRBV14; no definite D call. The CDR3 loop reads CASSQQVVAEQYF. The CDR3 coding sequence is TGTGCCAGCAGCCAACAGGTGGTTGCCGAGCAGTACTTC.